What follows is one T cell receptor (beta chain) and its context. Antigen specificity is unknown. The CDR3 length is 17 residues. V trimming: 1 base; J trimming: 1 base; junction bases outside the gene matches: 6. Germline CDR1 reads SGHAT; CDR2 reads FQNNGV. These data are taken from a study of blood T cells in healthy people across ages. General study findings and limits: Underestimates were what the diversity estimates from one million T cells were considered to be.

The sample, about 9.2 milliliters of peripheral blood, was drawn from each donor. Together with a sample-barcoded 5' primer, a J-beta primer mix was included in a second PCR lasting about 6 to 11 cycles. From the 5' RACE reads, TCRdb called clonotypes with MiXCR, one entry per CDR3 protein. Seen here are around 500,000 distinct CDR3 sequences, around 27% observed once, and the top ten hold over 3.5%. These data were also filed under a second study, of T cells of mothers and their children. Per that paper: From each mother came over 9 million TCR beta CDR3 reads, and from each child came 2.5 million to 3 million. Unrelated mother-child pairs always had slightly, but never significantly, lower normalized overlap than related pairs.

The sequencing input was blood. The sequence came from a boy aged 2 to 10 in good health. The chain links TRBV11-2 to TRBJ1-1; 10 nucleotides line up with TRBD1. The CDR3 sequence is CASSLVMTGGWNTEAFF. The CDR3 DNA is TGTGCCAGCAGCTTAGTGATGACAGGGGGCTGGAACACTGAAGCTTTCTTT.